There are many counts of the clone carrying this TCR beta chain. The germline V gene encodes CDR1 SGHTA and CDR2 FQGNSA. V gave up 1 base and J gave up 0 bases, with 7 bases separating them. The CDR3 contains 15 residues. The sample comes from a study of neurological immune-mediated disorders. TCRdb reprocessed the 5' RACE reads with MiXCR, giving one entry per CDR3 protein. The sample records roughly 36,000 distinct CDR3 sequences, less than 9% being singletons. The clonotype originates from a middle-aged man in good health. The V gene is TRBV7-2, the J gene TRBJ2-1; the D is unclear. Input material: CD4+ T cells from blood. CDR3 protein: CASSLEAASYNEQFF. The CDR3 DNA reads TGTGCCAGCAGCTTAGAGGCGGCCTCCTACAATGAGCAGTTCTTC.